This T cell receptor (beta chain) stems from a study of T cells expressing NK-cell markers. Overall study: Obtained from sorted CD3+CD56+NKG2C+, CD3+CD56+NKG2C- and CD3+CD56-NKG2C+ T cells were the TCR beta repertoires. Study-level results: Whether expanded NKG2C+ T cell clones recognized HCMV stayed uncertain. Among CD8+ T cells from 5 to 7 donors, dominant NKG2C+ clonotypes accounted for roughly 1.0-8%.

This CDR3 has 13 amino acids. Germline V gives CDR1 SGHRS, CDR2 YFSETQ. TCRdb re-called the 5' RACE reads; one entry per CDR3 protein, DNA not given. The specimen's table records around 100,000 distinct CDR3 sequences. In the case of this clonotype: The antigen remains undetermined.

This TCR derives from a woman aged 18 to 75 in good health. Sequencing input: blood T cells: a sorted CD56 or NKG2C T cell subset, CD4+ or CD8+ T cells, or bulk PBMC T cells (not recorded which). The chain links TRBV5-1 to TRBJ2-7. The CDR3 loop is CASSLESAYEQYF.